These 22 T cell receptor beta chains originate from one sample sequenced in a study of identical twins. A single record per CDR3 protein comes from TCRdb applying MiXCR to the 5' RACE reads. The sample has 240,000 or so distinct CDR3 sequences, about 13% seen once. The sample was also reused in another study, on yellow fever vaccine responses in identical twins.

The sequencing input was memory (CD45RO+) T cells sorted from blood. The receptors were gathered from a woman in her late teens or twenties in good health.

The chain couples TRBV7-2 to TRBJ2-4, with D possibly matching TRBD1 (6 bases). This CDR3 has 14 residues. V lost 4 bases, J lost 7 bases, and 14 bases lay in between. Germline V gives CDR1 SGHTA, CDR2 FQGNSA. CDR3: CASSSGQNGNIQYF. The CDR3 DNA sequence: TGTGCCAGCAGCTCCGGACAGAATGGTAACATTCAGTACTTC.

This sequence joins TRBV6-2 or TRBV6-3 and TRBJ2-1; TRBD2 matches at 10 bases. V gave up 2 bases and J gave up 7 bases; unmatched junction bases: 5. This CDR3 comprises 15 residues. Germline V gene sequence: CDR1 MNHEY, CDR2 SVGEGT. CDR3: CASSYRLAGANEQFF. CDR3 nucleotides: TGTGCCAGCAGTTACCGGCTAGCGGGAGCTAATGAGCAGTTCTTC.

Only a few counts were recorded for this clonotype. The chain uses TRBV20-1 and TRBJ2-3; 8 bases align to TRBD2. This CDR3 comprises 13 residues. Germline V gives CDR1 DFQATT, CDR2 SNEGSKA (reference sequence). After removal of 6 bases from V and 3 bases from J, the junction contained 5 bases not matched to a gene. DNA for the CDR3: TGCAGTGCCAACGGGAGGGCGACAGATACGCAGTATTTT. This sequence encodes CSANGRATDTQYF.

The sample holds a few counts of this clonotype. This chain connects TRBV21-1 to TRBJ2-7; the D call of TRBD2 is as the table states it, not checked on the DNA. TRBV21-1 counts as a pseudogene. This CDR3 is 13 amino acids long. This CDR3 reads CASSEKDWYEQYF. In DNA form, the CDR3 reads TGTGCCAGCAGCGAAAAGGACTGGTACGAGCAGTACTTC.

In its sample, this clonotype was seen a few times. The J gene is TRBJ2-5, the V gene TRBV12-3 or TRBV12-4; perhaps TRBD2 as D (6 bases). The CDR3 has 15 residues. V lost 3 bases to trimming and J lost 5 bases, with 16 bases between them. CDR3 coding DNA: TGTGCCAGCAGTTTCAGGGAGGTGTTAGGGGAGACCCAGTACTTC. Translated: CASSFREVLGETQYF.

This clonotype appeared a few times. The rearrangement uses TRBV7-8 and TRBJ2-3, with D maybe TRBD2 (5 bases). The CDR3 totals 16 residues. Trimming cost V 5 bases and J 0 bases, with 15 bases left between them. Germline CDR1 reads SGHVS; CDR2 reads FQNEAQ. CDR3 bases: TGTGCCAGCAGCGCCCGGGGAGCGTACAGCACAGATACGCAGTATTTT. Translation gives CASSARGAYSTDTQYF.

The gene calls are TRBV7-9 and TRBJ1-4; 8 bases fit TRBD1. Trimming cost V 5 bases and J 6 bases; bases outside gene matches: 8. The CDR3 totals 15 residues. Germline V gene sequence: CDR1 SEHNR, CDR2 FQNEAQ (reference sequence). CDR3: CASSPGQGLDEKLFF. The CDR3 region has the DNA TGTGCCAGCAGCCCAGGACAGGGTCTGGATGAAAAACTGTTTTTT.

The gene calls are TRBV6-1 and TRBJ2-7, with D perhaps matching TRBD1 or TRBD2 (5 bases each). The CDR3 runs to 15 residues. Germline CDR1 is MNHNS and CDR2 is SASEGT. V shed 6 bases and J shed 4 bases, with 19 bases lying between them. The CDR3 protein is CASSGRDLGIYEQYF. Written as DNA, the CDR3 is TGTGCCAGCAGCGGTCGGGACCTGGGGATTTACGAGCAGTACTTC.

The chain joins TRBV5-1 to TRBJ2-1; D is perhaps TRBD1 (6 bases). The germline CDR1 and CDR2 sequences are SGHRS and YFSETQ. The CDR3 has 14 residues. V shed 2 bases and J shed 4 bases, with 10 bases lying between them. As DNA, the CDR3 is TGCGCCAGCAGCTTAGGACAGCCTTACAATGAGCAGTTCTTC. Its protein is CASSLGQPYNEQFF.

This clonotype was counted only a few times. J is TRBJ2-3 and V is TRBV2; D possibly matches TRBD1 or TRBD2 (5 bases each). The CDR3 has 14 residues. Germline V gene data show CDR1 as SNHLY and CDR2 as FYNNEI. V was trimmed by 7 bases and J by 1 base, leaving 12 bases between them. CDR3 nucleotide sequence: TGTGCCAGCACAGAACGGGGCCGCACAGATACGCAGTATTTT. This gives the protein CASTERGRTDTQYF. Looking up the rest from reference TRBV2 and TRBJ2-3 gives the full variable domain: EPEVTQTPSHQVTQMGQEVILRCVPISNHLYFYWYRQILGQKVEFLVSFYNNEISEKSEIFDDQFSVERPDGSNFTLKIRSTKLEDSAMYFCASTERGRTDTQYFGPGTRLTVL.

This chain uses TRBV25-1 with TRBJ2-7, with D possibly matching TRBD1 (5 bases). V was cut by 4 bases and J by 2 bases, with 12 bases left in between. The germline V gene encodes CDR1 MGHDK and CDR2 SYGVNS. CDR3 length: 14 residues. This CDR3 is CASSGETVTYEQYF. As DNA, the CDR3 is TGTGCCAGCAGTGGAGAGACAGTGACCTACGAGCAGTACTTC.

In this sample, this clonotype turned up many times. The chain joins TRBV10-3 to TRBJ2-1; D uncertain. V lost 0 bases, J lost 9 bases, and 6 bases lay in between. Germline V gene sequence: CDR1 ENHRY, CDR2 SYGVKD. There are 12 residues in the CDR3. The CDR3 reads CAISESTREQFF. As DNA, the CDR3 is TGTGCCATCAGTGAGTCGACTCGTGAGCAGTTCTTC.

The genes are TRBV10-3 and TRBJ2-5; D perhaps matches TRBD2 (6 bases). This CDR3 is built from 13 residues. From germline, CDR1 is ENHRY and CDR2 SYGVKD. V dropped 6 bases and J dropped 3 bases, with 11 bases sitting between them. The CDR3 loop is CAIRGGPKETQYF. The CDR3 bases are TGTGCCATCAGGGGGGGTCCAAAAGAGACCCAGTACTTC.

In its sample, this clonotype was seen many times. The genes are TRBV5-1 and TRBJ2-7; 8 bases are shared with TRBD1. CDR1 and CDR2 from the germline V gene are SGHRS and YFSETQ. This CDR3 is built from 16 residues. Trimming removed 4 bases from V and 2 bases from J; junction bases left unmatched: 11. This chain's CDR3 is CASSRWMGTGTYEQYF. For the CDR3, the DNA is TGCGCCAGCAGCCGGTGGATGGGGACAGGCACCTACGAGCAGTACTTC.

This clonotype showed up many times. The V gene is TRBV29-1, the J gene TRBJ2-7, with D unclear. The CDR3 loop spans 12 amino acids. Trimming cost V 4 bases and J 6 bases, with 13 bases left between them. The germline gives CDR1 SQVTM, CDR2 ANQGSEA. The CDR3 reads CSVVVAGLEQYF. In DNA form, the CDR3 reads TGCAGCGTTGTTGTTGCCGGGCTCGAGCAGTACTTC.

The CDR3 DNA follows: TGCAGTCTCCCTGGGACTAGCGGGAATTCCGTGGGGGAGCAGTACTTC. Translated: CSLPGTSGNSVGEQYF. The rearrangement links TRBV20-1 to TRBJ2-7, with 13 bases fitting TRBD2. Germline V lookup: CDR1 DFQATT, CDR2 SNEGSKA (reference sequence). The CDR3 consists of 16 residues. Trimming at V came to 8 bases and at J to 7 bases, leaving 17 bases not matched to a gene.

The V gene is TRBV6-1, the J gene TRBJ2-7, with 12 bases that match TRBD1. Germline CDR1 and CDR2: MNHNS and SASEGT. The CDR3 spans 14 residues. V lost 3 bases to trimming and J lost 5 bases; unmatched junction nucleotides: 2. The CDR3 DNA reads TGTGCCAGCAGTGAGGGACAGGGGGCTGACGAGCAGTACTTC. Protein sequence: CASSEGQGADEQYF.

The chain couples TRBV28 to TRBJ2-1; D remains unclear. CDR1 MDHEN and CDR2 SYDVKM come from the germline V gene. This CDR3 region has 12 residues. The V and J ends lost 6 bases and 12 bases respectively, with 15 bases between them. CDR3 DNA: TGTGCCAGCAGCGGCCCCCAGATTGGGCAGTTCTTC. It codes for CASSGPQIGQFF.

Notes on this clonotype: A much larger clone lies one base from this, so it may be a read error. This chain joins TRBV5-1 and TRBJ1-2, with a possible D match to TRBD1 (5 bases). V lost 2 bases, J lost 0 bases, and 20 bases lay in between. Germline V gene data show CDR1 as SGHRS and CDR2 as YFSETQ. The CDR3 runs to 18 residues. CDR3 in DNA: TGCGCCAGCAGCTTAAGCCCCGGACAACTCCTGGCTAACTATGGCTACACCTTC. This codes for CASSLSPGQLLANYGYTF.

This clonotype was detected many times. A junction boundary mismatches the germline segment, possibly from a read error. The chain carries TRBV7-7 and TRBJ2-2, with 8 bases identical to TRBD2. The CDR3 contains 19 residues. Germline loops: CDR1 SSHAT, CDR2 FNYEAQ (reference sequence). This CDR3 reads CASSLAKFGSGANTGELFF. The DNA for the CDR3 is TGTGCTAGCAGCTTAGCGAAATTTGGTAGCGGGGCGAACACCGGGGAGCTGTTTTTT.

The chain has TRBV6-2 or TRBV6-3 and TRBJ2-1, with 12 bases lining up with TRBD1. V was clipped by 6 bases and J by 9 bases; unmatched bases: 9. Germline V lookup: CDR1 MNHEY, CDR2 SVGEGT. The CDR3 has 15 amino acids. Written as DNA, the CDR3 is TGTGCCAGCAGCCTTTGGGGACAGGGGGCACGTGAGCAGTTCTTC. Protein sequence: CASSLWGQGAREQFF.

This clonotype was seen a few times. The V call is TRBV9, the J call TRBJ2-1, with a tentative D call TRBD2 (7 bases). Trimming removed 8 bases from V and 8 bases from J, with 14 bases in between. The CDR3 contains 12 residues. The germline gives CDR1 SGDLS, CDR2 YYNGEE. The CDR3 here is CASEGGRDEQFF. CDR3 coding DNA: TGTGCCAGTGAGGGGGGGCGCGATGAGCAGTTCTTC. Using reference TRBV9 and TRBJ2-1 for the parts outside the CDR3, the full variable domain is DSGVTQTPKHLITATGQRVTLRCSPRSGDLSVYWYQQSLDQGLQFLIQYYNGEERAKGNILERFSAQQFPDLHSELNLSSLELGDSALYFCASEGGRDEQFFGPGTRLTVL.